Listed below are T cell receptor beta chains from one sample, sequenced in a study of response to subunit inactivated influenza vaccine. A single record per CDR3 protein comes from TCRdb applying MiXCR to the RT-PCR reads. The sample holds over 400,000 distinct CDR3 sequences, around 9.9% seen once. The sequencing here drew on PBMCs from blood, taken roughly 6 weeks after vaccination. These TCRs come from a man aged 45-65 years who received an inactivated influenza vaccine. Each CDR3 is given with its conserved first and last residue.

v_gene: TRBV7-2; j_gene: TRBJ2-5; CDR3aa: CASSLAVSPQETQYF
v_gene: TRBV7-2; j_gene: TRBJ2-5; CDR3aa: CASSLAAFQETQYF
v_gene: TRBV7-2; j_gene: TRBJ1-1; CDR3aa: CASSLERTSITEAFF
v_gene: TRBV20-1; j_gene: TRBJ1-5; CDR3aa: CSARPRGRGVNQPQHF
v_gene: TRBV5-6; j_gene: TRBJ2-5; CDR3aa: CASSLGPASRGETQYF
v_gene: TRBV7-9; j_gene: TRBJ2-1; CDR3aa: CASSVLTGENEQFF
v_gene: TRBV5-1; j_gene: TRBJ2-2; CDR3aa: CASQRSSGTGELFF
v_gene: TRBV28; j_gene: TRBJ1-5; CDR3aa: CASSPESQIRNQPQHF
v_gene: TRBV20-1; j_gene: TRBJ2-3; CDR3aa: CSARIDARGTQYF
v_gene: TRBV5-6; j_gene: TRBJ2-1; CDR3aa: CASSSTSTGKGSYNEQFF
v_gene: TRBV12-3/TRBV12-4; j_gene: TRBJ1-2; CDR3aa: CASSSTLGHGYTF
v_gene: TRBV6-2/TRBV6-3; j_gene: TRBJ2-3; CDR3aa: CASSILPGPITDTQYF
v_gene: TRBV2; j_gene: TRBJ2-1; CDR3aa: CASGAQGTSGRDNEQFF